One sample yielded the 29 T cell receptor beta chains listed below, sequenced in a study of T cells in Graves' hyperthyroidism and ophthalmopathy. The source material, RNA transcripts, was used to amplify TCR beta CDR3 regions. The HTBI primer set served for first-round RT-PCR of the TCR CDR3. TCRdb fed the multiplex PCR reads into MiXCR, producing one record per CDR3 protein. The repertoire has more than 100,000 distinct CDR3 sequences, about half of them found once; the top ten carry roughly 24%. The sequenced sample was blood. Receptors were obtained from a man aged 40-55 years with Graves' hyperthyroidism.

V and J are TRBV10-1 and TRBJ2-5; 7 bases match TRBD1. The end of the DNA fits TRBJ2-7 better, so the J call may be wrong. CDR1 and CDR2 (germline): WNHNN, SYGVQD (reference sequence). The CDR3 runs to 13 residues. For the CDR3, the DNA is TGCGCCAGCAGTGGGGACAGTGCCTACGAGCAGTACTTC. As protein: CASSGDSAYEQYF.

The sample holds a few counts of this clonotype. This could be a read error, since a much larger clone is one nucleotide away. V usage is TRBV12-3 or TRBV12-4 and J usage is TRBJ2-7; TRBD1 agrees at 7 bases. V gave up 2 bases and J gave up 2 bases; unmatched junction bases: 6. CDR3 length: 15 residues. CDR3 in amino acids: CASSLYGTAAYEQYF. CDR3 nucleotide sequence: TGTGCCAGCAGTTTATACGGGACAGCGGCCTACGAGCAGTACTTC.

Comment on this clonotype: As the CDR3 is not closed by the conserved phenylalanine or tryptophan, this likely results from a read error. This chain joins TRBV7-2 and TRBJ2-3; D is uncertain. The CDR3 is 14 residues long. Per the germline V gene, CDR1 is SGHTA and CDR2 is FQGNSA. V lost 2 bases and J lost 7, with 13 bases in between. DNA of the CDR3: TGTGCCAGCAGCTTAAGATCAACTGTGAATACGCAGTATGTT. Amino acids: CASSLRSTVNTQYV.

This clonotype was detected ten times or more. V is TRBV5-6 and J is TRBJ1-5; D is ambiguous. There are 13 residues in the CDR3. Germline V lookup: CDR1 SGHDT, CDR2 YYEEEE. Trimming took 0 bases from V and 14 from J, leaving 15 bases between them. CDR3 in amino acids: CASSLDGPAYEHF. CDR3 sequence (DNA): TGTGCCAGCAGCTTGGATGGGCCAGCCTACGAGCATTTT.

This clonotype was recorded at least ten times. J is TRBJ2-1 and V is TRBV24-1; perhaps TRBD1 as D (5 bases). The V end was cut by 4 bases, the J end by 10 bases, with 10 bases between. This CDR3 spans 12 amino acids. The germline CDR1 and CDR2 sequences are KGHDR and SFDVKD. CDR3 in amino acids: CATSEGRAEQFF. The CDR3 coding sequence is TGTGCCACCAGTGAGGGGCGCGCCGAGCAGTTCTTC.

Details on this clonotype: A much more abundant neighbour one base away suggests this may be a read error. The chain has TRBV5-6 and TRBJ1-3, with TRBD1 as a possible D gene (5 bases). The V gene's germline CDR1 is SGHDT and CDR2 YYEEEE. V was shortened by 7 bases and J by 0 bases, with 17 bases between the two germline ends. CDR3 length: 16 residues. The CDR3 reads CASGYIGGFSGNTIYF. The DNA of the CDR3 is TGTGCCAGCGGCTATATTGGGGGATTCTCTGGAAACACCATATATTTT. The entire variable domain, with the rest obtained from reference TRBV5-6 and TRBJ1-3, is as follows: DAGVTQSPTHLIKTRGQQVTLRCSPKSGHDTVSWYQQALGQGPQFIFQYYEEEERQRGNFPDRFSGHQFPNYSSELNVNALLLGDSALYLCASGYIGGFSGNTIYFGEGSWLTVV.

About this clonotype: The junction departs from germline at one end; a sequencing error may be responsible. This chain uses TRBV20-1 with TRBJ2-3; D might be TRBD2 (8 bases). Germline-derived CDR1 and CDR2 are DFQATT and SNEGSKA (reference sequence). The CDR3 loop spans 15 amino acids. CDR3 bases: TGCAGTGCTGGCGGGAGGATAGCGGGGACAGATACGCAGTGTTTT. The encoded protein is CSAGGRIAGTDTQCF.

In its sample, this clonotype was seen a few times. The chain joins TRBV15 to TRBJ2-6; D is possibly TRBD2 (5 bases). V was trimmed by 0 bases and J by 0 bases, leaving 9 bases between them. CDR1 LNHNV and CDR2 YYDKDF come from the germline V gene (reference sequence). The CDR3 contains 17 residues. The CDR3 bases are TGTGCCACCAGCAGAGATTATGGGAGCTCTGGGGCCAACGTCCTGACTTTC. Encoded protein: CATSRDYGSSGANVLTF.

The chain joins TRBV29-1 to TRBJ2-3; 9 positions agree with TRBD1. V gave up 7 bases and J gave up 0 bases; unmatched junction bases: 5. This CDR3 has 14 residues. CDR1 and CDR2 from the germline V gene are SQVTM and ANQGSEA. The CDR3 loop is CSGTGTGSTDTQYF. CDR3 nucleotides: TGCAGCGGGACCGGGACAGGGAGCACAGATACGCAGTATTTT.

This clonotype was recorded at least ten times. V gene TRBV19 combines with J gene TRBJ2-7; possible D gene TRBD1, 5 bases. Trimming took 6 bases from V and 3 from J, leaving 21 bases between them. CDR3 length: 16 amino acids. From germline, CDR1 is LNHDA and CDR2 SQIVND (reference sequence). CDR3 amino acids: CASSSSLQDLLYEQYF. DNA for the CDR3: TGTGCCAGTAGCTCGTCCTTACAGGACCTACTCTACGAGCAGTACTTC.

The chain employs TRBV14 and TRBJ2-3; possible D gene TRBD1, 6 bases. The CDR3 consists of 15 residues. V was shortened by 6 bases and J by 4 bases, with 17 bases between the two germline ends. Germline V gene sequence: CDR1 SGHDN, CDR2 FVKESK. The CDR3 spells CASSPGHPSSDTQYF. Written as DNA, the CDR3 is TGTGCCAGCAGTCCGGGACACCCATCATCAGATACGCAGTATTTT. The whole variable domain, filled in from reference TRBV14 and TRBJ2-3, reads EAGVTQFPSHSVIEKGQTVTLRCDPISGHDNLYWYRRVMGKEIKFLLHFVKESKQDESGMPNNRFLAERTGGTYSTLKVQPAELEDSGVYFCASSPGHPSSDTQYFGPGTRLTVL.

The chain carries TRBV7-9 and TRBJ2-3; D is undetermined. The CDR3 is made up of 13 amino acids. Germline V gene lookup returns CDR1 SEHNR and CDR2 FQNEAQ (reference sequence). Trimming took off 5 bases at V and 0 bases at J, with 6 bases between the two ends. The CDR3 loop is CASSPHSTDTQYF. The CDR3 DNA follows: TGTGCCAGCAGCCCGCATAGCACAGATACGCAGTATTTT.

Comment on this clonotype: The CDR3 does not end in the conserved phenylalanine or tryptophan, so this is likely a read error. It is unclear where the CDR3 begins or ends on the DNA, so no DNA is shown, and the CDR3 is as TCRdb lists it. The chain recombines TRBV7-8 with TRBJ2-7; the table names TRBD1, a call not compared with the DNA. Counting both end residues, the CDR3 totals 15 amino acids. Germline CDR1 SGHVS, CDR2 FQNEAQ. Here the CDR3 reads CASTSSSGPYNEQLC.

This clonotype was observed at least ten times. The CDR3 DNA follows: TGCGCCAGCAGCTTGGTTCCGCTAGCGGGAGGGCCGTCTGGGGCCAACGTCCTGACTTTC. It is translated as CASSLVPLAGGPSGANVLTF. The gene calls are TRBV5-1 and TRBJ2-6, with 12 bases matching TRBD2. Germline CDR1 and CDR2: SGHRS and YFSETQ. The CDR3 loop spans 20 amino acids. V lost 0 bases, J lost 1 base, and 8 bases stayed unmatched. The variable domain in full, completed from reference TRBV5-1 and TRBJ2-6, reads KAGVTQTPRYLIKTRGQQVTLSCSPISGHRSVSWYQQTPGQGLQFLFEYFSETQRNKGNFPGRFSGRQFSNSRSEMNVSTLELGDSALYLCASSLVPLAGGPSGANVLTFGAGSRLTVL.

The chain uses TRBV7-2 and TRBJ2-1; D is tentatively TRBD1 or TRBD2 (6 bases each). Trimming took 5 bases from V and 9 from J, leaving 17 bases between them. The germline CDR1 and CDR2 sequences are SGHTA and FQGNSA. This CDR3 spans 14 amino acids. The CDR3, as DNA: TGTGCCAGCAGCGCCGGGACCGGGGGCGGTGAGCAGTTCTTC. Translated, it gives CASSAGTGGGEQFF.

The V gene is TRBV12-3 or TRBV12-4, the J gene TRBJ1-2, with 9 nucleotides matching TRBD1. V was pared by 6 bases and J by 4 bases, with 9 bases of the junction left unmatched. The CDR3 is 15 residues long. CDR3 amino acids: CASSHGGQGAYGYTF. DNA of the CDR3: TGTGCCAGCAGCCACGGGGGACAGGGTGCCTATGGCTACACCTTC.

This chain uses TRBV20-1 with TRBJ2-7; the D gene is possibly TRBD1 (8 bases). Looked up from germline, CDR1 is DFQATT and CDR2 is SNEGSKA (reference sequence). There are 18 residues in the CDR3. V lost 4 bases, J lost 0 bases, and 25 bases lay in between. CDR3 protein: CSATYRGVSGWNSYEQYF. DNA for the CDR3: TGCAGTGCTACCTACAGGGGGGTTAGCGGGTGGAACTCCTACGAGCAGTACTTC.

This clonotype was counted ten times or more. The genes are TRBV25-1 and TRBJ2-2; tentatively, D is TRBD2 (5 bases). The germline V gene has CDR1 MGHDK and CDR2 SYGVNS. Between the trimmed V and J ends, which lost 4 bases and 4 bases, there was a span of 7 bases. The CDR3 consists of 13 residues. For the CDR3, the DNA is TGTGCCAGCAGTGGCGGGTTCACCGGGGAGCTGTTTTTT. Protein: CASSGGFTGELFF.

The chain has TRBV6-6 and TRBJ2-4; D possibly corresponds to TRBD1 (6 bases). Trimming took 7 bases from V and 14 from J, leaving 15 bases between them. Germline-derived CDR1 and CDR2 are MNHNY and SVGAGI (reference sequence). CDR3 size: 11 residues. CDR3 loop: CASKVGGQKYF. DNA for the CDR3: TGTGCCAGCAAGGTCGGAGGACAGAAGTACTTC.

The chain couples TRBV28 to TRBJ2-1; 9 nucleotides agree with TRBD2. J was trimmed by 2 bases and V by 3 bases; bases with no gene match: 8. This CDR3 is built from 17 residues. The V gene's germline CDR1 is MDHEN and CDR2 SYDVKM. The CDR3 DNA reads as TGTGCCAGCAGTTTCCCCCTTAGCGGGAGTGCCTACAATGAGCAGTTCTTC. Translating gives CASSFPLSGSAYNEQFF.

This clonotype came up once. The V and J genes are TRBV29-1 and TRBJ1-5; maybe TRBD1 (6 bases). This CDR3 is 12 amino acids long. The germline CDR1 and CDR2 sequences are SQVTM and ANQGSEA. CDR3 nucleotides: TGCAGTGAAGACAGGAACAATCAGCCCCAGCATTTT. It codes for CSEDRNNQPQHF.

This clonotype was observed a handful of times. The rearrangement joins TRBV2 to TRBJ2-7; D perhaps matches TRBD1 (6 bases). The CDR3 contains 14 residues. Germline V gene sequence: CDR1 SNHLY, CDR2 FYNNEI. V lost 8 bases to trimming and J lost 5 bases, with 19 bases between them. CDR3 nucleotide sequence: TGTGCCAGCTCACCATCCGCAGGGGTCCACGAGCAGTACTTC. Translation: CASSPSAGVHEQYF.

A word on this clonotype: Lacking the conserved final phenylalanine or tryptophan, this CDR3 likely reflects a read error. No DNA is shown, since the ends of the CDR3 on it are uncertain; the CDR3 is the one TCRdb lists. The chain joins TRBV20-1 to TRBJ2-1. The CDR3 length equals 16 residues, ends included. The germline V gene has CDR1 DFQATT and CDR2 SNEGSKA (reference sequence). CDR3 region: CSARDRYTSSYNEQRI.

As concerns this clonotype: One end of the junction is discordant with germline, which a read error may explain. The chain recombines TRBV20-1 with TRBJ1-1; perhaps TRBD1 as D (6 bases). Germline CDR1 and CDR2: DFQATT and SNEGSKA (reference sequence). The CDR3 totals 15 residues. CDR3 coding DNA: TGCGGTGCTATCGTACGCACAGGGACGATCACTGAAGCTTTCTTT. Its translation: CGAIVRTGTITEAFF.

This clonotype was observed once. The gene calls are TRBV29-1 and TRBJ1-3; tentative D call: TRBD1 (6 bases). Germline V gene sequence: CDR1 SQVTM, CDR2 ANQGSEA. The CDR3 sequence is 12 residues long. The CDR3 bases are TGCAGAGTGGAAGGGGGTTGGAACACCATATATTTT. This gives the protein CRVEGGWNTIYF.

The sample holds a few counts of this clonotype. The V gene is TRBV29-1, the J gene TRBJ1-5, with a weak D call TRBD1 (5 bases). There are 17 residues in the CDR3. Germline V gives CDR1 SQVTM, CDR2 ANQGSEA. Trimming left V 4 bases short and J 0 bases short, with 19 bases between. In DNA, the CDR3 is TGCAGCGTTGCACCCGCGGGGCCTACGTATAGCAATCAGCCCCAGCATTTT. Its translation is CSVAPAGPTYSNQPQHF.

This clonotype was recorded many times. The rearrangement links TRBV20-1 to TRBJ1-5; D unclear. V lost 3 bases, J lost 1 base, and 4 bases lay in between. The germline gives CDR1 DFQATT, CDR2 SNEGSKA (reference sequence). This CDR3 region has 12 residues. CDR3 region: CSARDSNQPQHF. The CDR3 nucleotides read TGCAGTGCTAGGGACAGCAATCAGCCCCAGCATTTT.

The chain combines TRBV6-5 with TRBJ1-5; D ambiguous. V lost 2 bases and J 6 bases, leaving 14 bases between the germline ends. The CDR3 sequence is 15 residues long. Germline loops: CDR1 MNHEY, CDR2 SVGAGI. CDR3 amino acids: CASSYTSEGTQPQHF. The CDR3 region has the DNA TGTGCCAGCAGTTACACATCCGAGGGCACTCAGCCCCAGCATTTT.

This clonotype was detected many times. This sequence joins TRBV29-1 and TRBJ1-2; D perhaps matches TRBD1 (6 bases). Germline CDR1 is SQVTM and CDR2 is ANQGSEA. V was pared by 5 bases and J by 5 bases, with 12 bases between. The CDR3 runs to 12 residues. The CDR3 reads CSVSGTTYGYTF. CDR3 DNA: TGCAGCGTTTCGGGGACAACATATGGCTACACCTTC.